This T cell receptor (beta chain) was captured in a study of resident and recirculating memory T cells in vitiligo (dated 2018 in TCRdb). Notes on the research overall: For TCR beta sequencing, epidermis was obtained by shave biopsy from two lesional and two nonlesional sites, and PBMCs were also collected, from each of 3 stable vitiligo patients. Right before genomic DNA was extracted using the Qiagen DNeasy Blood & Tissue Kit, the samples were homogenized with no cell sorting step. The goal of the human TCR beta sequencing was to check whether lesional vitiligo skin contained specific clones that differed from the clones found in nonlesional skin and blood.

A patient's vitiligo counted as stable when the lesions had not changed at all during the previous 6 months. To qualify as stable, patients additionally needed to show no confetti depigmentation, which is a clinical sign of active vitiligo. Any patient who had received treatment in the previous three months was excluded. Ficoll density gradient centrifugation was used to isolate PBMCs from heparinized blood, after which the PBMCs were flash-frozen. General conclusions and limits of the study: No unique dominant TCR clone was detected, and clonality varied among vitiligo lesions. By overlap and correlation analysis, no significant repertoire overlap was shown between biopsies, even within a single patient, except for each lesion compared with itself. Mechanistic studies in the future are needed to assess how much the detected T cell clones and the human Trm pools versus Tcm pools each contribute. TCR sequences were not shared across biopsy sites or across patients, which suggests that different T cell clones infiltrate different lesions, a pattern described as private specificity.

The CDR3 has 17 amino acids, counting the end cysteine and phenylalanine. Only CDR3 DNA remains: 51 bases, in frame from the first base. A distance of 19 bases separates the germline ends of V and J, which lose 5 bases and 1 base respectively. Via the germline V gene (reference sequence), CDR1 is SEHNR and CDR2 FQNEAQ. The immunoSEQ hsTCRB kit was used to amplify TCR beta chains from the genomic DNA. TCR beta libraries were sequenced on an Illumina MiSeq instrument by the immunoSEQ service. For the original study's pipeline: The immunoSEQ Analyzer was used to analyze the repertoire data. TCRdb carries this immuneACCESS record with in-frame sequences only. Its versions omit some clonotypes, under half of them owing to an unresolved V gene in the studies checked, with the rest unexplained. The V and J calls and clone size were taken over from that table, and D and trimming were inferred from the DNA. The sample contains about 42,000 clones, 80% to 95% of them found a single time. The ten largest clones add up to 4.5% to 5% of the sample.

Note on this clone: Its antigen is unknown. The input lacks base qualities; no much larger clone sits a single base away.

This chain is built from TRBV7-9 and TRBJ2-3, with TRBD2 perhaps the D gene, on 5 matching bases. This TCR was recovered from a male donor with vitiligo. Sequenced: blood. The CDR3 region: CASSARPGVAGTDTQYF. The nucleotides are TGTGCCAGCAGCGCACGTCCCGGGGTGGCCGGCACAGATACGCAGTATTTT.